The present T cell receptor (beta chain) was sequenced within a study of T cells after yellow fever vaccination. Trimming shortened V by 2 bases and J by 3 bases, and 11 bases separated the two germline ends. In germline, CDR1 is SGHTA, CDR2 FQGNSA. CDR3 length equals 15 residues. There are a few counts of this clonotype. MiXCR, applied by TCRdb to the 5' RACE reads, yields one record per CDR3 protein. The data contain 250,000 to 350,000 distinct CDR3 sequences, 6.8% of them singletons. This clonotype was obtained from a man younger than 30 who received the YFV17D yellow fever vaccine. Sequencing was performed on PBMCs, taken around 45 days after the first yellow fever vaccination. The genes are TRBV7-2 and TRBJ2-1; D gene ambiguous. Written as DNA, the CDR3 is TGTGCCAGCAGCTTACGCGCAGAGTACTACAATGAGCAGTTCTTC. Protein: CASSLRAEYYNEQFF.